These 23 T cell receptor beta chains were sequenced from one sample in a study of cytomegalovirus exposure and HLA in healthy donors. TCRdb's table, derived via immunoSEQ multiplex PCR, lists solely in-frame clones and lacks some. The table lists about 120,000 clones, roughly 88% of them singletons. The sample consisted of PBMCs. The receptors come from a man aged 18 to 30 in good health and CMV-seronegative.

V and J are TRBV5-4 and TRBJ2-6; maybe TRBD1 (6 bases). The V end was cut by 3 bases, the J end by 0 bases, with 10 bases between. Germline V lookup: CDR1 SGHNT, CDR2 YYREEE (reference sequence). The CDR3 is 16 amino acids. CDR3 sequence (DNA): TGTGCCAGCAGCTGGGGACAAGACTCTGGGGCCAACGTCCTGACTTTC. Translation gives CASSWGQDSGANVLTF.

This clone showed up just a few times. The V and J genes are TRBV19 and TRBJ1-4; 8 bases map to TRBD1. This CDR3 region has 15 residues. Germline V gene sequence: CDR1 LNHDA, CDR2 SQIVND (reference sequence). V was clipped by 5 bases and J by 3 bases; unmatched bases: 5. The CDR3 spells CASSAGGIPNEKLFF. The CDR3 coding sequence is TGTGCCAGTAGTGCAGGGGGCATACCTAATGAAAAACTGTTTTTT.

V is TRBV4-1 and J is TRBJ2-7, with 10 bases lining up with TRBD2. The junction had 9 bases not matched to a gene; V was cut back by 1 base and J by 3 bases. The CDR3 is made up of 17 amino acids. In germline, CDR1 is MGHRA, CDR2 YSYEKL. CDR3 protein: CASSQVLASGSSYEQYF. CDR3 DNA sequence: TGCGCCAGCAGCCAAGTATTGGCTAGCGGGAGCAGCTACGAGCAGTACTTC.

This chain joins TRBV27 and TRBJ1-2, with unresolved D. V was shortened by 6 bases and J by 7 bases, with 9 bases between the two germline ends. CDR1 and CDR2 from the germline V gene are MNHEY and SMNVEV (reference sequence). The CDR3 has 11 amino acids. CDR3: CASRALGGYTF. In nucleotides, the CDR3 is TGTGCCAGCAGGGCCCTAGGTGGCTACACCTTC.

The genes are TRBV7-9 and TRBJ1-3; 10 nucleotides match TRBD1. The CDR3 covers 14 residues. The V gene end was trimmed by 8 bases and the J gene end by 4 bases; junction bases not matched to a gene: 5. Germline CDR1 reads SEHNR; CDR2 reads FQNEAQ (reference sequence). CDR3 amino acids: CASLGQGSGNTIYF. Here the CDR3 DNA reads TGTGCCAGCCTGGGACAGGGGAGCGGAAACACCATATATTTT. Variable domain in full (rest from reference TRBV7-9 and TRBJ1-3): DTGVSQNPRHKITKRGQNVTFRCDPISEHNRLYWYRQTLGQGPEFLTYFQNEAQLEKSRLLSDRFSAERPKGSFSTLEIQRTEQGDSAMYLCASLGQGSGNTIYFGEGSWLTVV.

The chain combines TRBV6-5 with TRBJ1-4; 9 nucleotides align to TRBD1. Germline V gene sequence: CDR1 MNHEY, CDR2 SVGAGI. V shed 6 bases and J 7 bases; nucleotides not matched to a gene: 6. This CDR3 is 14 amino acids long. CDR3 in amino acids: CASRPTGGAEKLFF. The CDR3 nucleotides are TGTGCCAGCAGGCCCACAGGGGGCGCTGAAAAACTGTTTTTT.

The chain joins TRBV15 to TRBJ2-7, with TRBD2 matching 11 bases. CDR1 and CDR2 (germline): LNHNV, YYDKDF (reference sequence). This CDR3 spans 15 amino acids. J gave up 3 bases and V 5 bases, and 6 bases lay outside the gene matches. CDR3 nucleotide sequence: TGTGCCACCAGCGTCTCCGGGACTAGCGGCTACGAGCAGTACTTC. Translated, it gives CATSVSGTSGYEQYF.

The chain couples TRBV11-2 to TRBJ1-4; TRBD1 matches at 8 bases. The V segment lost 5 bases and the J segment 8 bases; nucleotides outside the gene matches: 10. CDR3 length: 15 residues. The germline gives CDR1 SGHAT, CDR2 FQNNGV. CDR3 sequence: CASSGDRGPLEKLFF. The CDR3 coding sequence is TGTGCCAGCAGCGGAGACAGGGGCCCCCTCGAAAAACTGTTTTTT. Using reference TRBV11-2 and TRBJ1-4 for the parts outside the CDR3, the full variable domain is EAGVAQSPRYKIIEKRQSVAFWCNPISGHATLYWYQQILGQGPKLLIQFQNNGVVDDSQLPKDRFSAERLKGVDSTLKIQPAKLEDSAVYLCASSGDRGPLEKLFFGSGTQLSVL.

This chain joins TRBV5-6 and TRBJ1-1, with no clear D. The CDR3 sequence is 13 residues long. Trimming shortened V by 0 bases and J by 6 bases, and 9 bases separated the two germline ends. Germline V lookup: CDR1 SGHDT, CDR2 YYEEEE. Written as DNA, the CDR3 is TGTGCCAGCAGCTTGGGTCTCCAGGCTGAAGCTTTCTTT. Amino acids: CASSLGLQAEAFF.

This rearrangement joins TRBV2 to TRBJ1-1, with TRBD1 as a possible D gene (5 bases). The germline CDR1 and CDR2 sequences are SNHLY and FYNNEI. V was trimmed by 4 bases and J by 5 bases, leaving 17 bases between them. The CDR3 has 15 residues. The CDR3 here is CASSATAYRRTEAFF. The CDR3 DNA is TGTGCCAGCAGTGCTACTGCTTACAGGCGGACTGAAGCTTTCTTT.

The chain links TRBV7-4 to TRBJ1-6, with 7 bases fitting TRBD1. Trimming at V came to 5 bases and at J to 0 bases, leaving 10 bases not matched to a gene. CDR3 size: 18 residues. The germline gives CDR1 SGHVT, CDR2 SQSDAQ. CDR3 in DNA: TGTGCCAGCAGCCCCGAGGACAGGCTAAGCTCCTATAATTCACCCCTCCACTTT. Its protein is CASSPEDRLSSYNSPLHF.

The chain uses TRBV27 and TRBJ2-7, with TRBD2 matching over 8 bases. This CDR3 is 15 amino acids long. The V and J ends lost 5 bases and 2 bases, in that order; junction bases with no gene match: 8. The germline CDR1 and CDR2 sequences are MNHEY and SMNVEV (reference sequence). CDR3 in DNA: TGTGCCAGCAGTGCCCTTAGCGGGGCTGCCTACGAGCAGTACTTC. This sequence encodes CASSALSGAAYEQYF.

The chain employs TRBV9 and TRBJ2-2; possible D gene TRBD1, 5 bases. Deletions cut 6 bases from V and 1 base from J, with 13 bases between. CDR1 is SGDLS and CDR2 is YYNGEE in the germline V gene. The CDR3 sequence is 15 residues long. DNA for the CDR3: TGTGCCAGCAACGACGGACAACAGAACACCGGGGAGCTGTTTTTT. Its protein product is CASNDGQQNTGELFF.

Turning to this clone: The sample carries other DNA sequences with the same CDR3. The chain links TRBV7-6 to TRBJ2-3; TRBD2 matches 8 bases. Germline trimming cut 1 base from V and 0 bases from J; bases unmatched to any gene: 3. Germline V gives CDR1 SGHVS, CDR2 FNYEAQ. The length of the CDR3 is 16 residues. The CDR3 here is CASSLEASGSTDTQYF. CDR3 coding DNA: TGTGCCAGCAGCTTAGAGGCTAGCGGGAGCACAGATACGCAGTATTTT.

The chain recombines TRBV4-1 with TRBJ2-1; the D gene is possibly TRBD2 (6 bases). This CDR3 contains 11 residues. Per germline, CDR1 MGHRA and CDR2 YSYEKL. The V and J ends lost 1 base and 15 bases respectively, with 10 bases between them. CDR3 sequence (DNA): TGCGCCAGCAGCCAAGGGGGGGTTCGGTTCTTC. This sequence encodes CASSQGGVRFF.

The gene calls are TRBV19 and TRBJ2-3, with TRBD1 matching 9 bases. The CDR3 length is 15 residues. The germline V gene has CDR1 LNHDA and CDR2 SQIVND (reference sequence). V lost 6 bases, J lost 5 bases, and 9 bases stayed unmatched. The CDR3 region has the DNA TGTGCCAGTAGGACCGGGACAGGGCTTGGAGATACGCAGTATTTT. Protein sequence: CASRTGTGLGDTQYF. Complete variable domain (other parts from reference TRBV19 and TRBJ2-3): DGGITQSPKYLFRKEGQNVTLSCEQNLNHDAMYWYRQDPGQGLRLIYYSQIVNDFQKGDIAEGYSVSREKKESFPLTVTSAQKNPTAFYLCASRTGTGLGDTQYFGPGTRLTVL.

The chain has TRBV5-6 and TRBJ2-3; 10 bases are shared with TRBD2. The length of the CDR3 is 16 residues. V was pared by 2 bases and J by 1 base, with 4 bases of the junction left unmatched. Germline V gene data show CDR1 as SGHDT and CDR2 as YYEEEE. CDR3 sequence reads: CASSFGTSGGTDTQYF. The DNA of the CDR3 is TGTGCCAGCAGCTTTGGAACTAGCGGGGGCACAGATACGCAGTATTTT.

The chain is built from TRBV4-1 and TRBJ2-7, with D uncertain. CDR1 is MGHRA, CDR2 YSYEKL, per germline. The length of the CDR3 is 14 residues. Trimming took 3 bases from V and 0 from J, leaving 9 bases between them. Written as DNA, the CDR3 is TGCGCCAGCAGCCAGATAGAAAGCTCCTACGAGCAGTACTTC. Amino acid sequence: CASSQIESSYEQYF.

The CDR3 reads CASSERGRAYNEQFF. CDR3 DNA sequence: TGTGCCAGCAGTGAAAGGGGAAGAGCCTACAATGAGCAGTTCTTC. The gene calls are TRBV6-1 and TRBJ2-1; TRBD1 might be the D (5 bases). V lost 2 bases to trimming and J lost 2 bases, with 10 bases between them. The CDR3 is made up of 15 amino acids. Germline lookup yields CDR1 MNHNS and CDR2 SASEGT.

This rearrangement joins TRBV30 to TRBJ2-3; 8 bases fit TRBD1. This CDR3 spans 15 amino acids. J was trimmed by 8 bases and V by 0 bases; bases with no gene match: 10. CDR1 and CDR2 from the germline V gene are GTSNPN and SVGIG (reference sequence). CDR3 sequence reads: CAWSVWDRSLSTQYF. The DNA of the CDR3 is TGTGCCTGGAGTGTATGGGACAGGTCGTTGTCTACGCAGTATTTT.

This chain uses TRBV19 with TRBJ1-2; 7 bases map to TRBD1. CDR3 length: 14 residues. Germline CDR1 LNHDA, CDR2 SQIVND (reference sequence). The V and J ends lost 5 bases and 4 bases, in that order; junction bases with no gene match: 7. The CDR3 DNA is TGTGCCAGTAGTGACCCGGGACAGAGCTATGGCTACACCTTC. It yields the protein CASSDPGQSYGYTF.

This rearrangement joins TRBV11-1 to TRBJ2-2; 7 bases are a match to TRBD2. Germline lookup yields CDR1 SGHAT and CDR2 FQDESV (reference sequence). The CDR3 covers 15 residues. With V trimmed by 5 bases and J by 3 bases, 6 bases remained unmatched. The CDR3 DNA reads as TGTGCCAGCAGCCCGGGGAGGGGTGACACCGGGGAGCTGTTTTTT. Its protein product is CASSPGRGDTGELFF.

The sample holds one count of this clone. The CDR3 here is CASSVGQGIGYTF. The CDR3 nucleotides are TGCGCCAGCAGCGTAGGACAGGGGATTGGCTACACCTTC. The chain is built from TRBV5-1 and TRBJ1-2; TRBD1 matches at 9 bases. Germline V gives CDR1 SGHRS, CDR2 YFSETQ. V trimming: 4 bases; J trimming: 7 bases; junction bases outside the gene matches: 5. The length of the CDR3 is 13 residues.